This TCR delta chain was identified in a study of γδ T cells in repeated Plasmodium falciparum infection. On the study more broadly: Age- and gender-matched Australian children served as comparison for malaria-exposed Malian children.

With CATT, TCRdb re-called clones from the multiplex PCR reads. The sample comprises 75,000 to 100,000 delta-chain clones, 1.4% of which are singletons, and 8.5% to 10% rests with the top ten. CDR3 length: 21 amino acids. With V trimmed by 2 bases and J by 5 bases, 24 bases remained unmatched. Germline V lookup: CDR1 TSWWSYY, CDR2 QGS. Gammadelta T cells were flow-sorted from PBMC into Vgamma9/Vdelta2+ and Vdelta2-negative populations for bulk analysis. A word on this clone: Its target is unknown. This may be a read error: a much more frequent sequence differs by one nucleotide.

Study-wide findings and caveats: Repeated controlled infections reportedly drove waves of new clonotype selection in Vdelta2-negative, mostly Vdelta1+, gammadelta repertoires.

The origin of this receptor is a pool of human donors (malaria-infected and uninfected, not separated). J is TRDJ1 and V is TRDV1; TRDD3 matches at 9 bases. Sequencing input: gamma-delta T cells from blood. CDR3 nucleotides: TGTGCTCTTGGGGAATTCACGGCGGTACCGGGGGATACTGTCGTCATGGATAAACTCATCTTT. It yields the protein CALGEFTAVPGDTVVMDKLIF.